The 25 T cell receptor beta chains given below trace back to one sample, sequenced in a study of brain T cells in children with intractable seizures. Libraries were prepared by immunoSEQ multiplex PCR; TCRdb keeps only in-frame clonotypes and omits some of them. The sample lists around 340,000 clones, roughly 93% seen once, with 5.5% to 6% in the top ten. Time point reported: blood from clinic visit 5 months post-surgery; TSC patient then seizure free. Sequenced material: peripheral blood, taken approximately 5 months after surgery. Receptor source: a boy less than two years old with tuberous sclerosis and intractable seizures.

V is TRBV6-5 and J is TRBJ2-7; 9 nucleotides agree with TRBD2. Germline V gene lookup returns CDR1 MNHEY and CDR2 SVGAGI. The V gene end was trimmed by 6 bases and the J gene end by 0 bases; junction bases not matched to a gene: 6. The CDR3 sequence is 15 residues long. The CDR3 DNA sequence: TGTGCCAGCAGCCTTAGCGGGAGCCTCTCCTACGAGCAGTACTTC. Translating gives CASSLSGSLSYEQYF.

This chain joins TRBV30 and TRBJ2-7; 8 bases are shared with TRBD2. Germline assignment: CDR1 GTSNPN and CDR2 SVGIG (reference sequence). The CDR3 is 14 amino acids. V lost 2 bases and J lost 2; bases outside the gene matches: 5. DNA for the CDR3: TGTGCCTGGAGTCCCACTAGCGGCACCTACGAGCAGTACTTC. As protein: CAWSPTSGTYEQYF. Drawing the rest from reference TRBV30 and TRBJ2-7, the complete variable domain is SQTIHQWPATLVQPVGSPLSLECTVEGTSNPNLYWYRQAAGRGLQLLFYSVGIGQISSEVPQNLSASRPQDRQFILSSKKLLLSDSGFYLCAWSPTSGTYEQYFGPGTRLTVT.

Of note for this clone: The sample carries other DNA sequences with the same CDR3. The CDR3, as DNA: TGTGCCAGCAGTTTTTCCAGCTCCTACGAGCAGTACTTC. As protein: CASSFSSSYEQYF. The chain combines TRBV27 with TRBJ2-7; D is unclear. The CDR3 spans 13 residues. Trimming removed 3 bases from V and 0 bases from J, with 6 bases in between. CDR1 is MNHEY and CDR2 is SMNVEV in the germline V gene (reference sequence).

The V and J genes are TRBV6-5 and TRBJ1-1; tentatively, D is TRBD1 (5 bases). The CDR3 runs 14 residues. Between the trimmed V and J ends, which lost 5 bases and 2 bases, there was a span of 12 bases. Germline assignment: CDR1 MNHEY and CDR2 SVGAGI. The CDR3: CASSTGTPNTEAFF. CDR3 nucleotides: TGTGCCAGCAGTACCGGGACCCCCAACACTGAAGCTTTCTTT.

This chain links TRBV29-1 with TRBJ1-1; tentative D call: TRBD1 (5 bases). V lost 4 bases to trimming and J lost 5 bases, with 14 bases between them. In germline, CDR1 is SQVTM, CDR2 ANQGSEA. CDR3 length equals 13 residues. The CDR3 DNA follows: TGCAGCGTTGCCGGGACCCGAAGGACTGAAGCTTTCTTT. Its protein product is CSVAGTRRTEAFF.

This sequence joins TRBV7-3 and TRBJ2-1, with 8 bases fitting TRBD2. CDR1 SGHTA and CDR2 FQGTGA come from the germline V gene. With 5 bases clipped from V and 7 bases from J, the junction kept 10 bases outside the gene matches. The CDR3 is 15 residues long. The CDR3 bases are TGTGCCAGCAGCCCCTCGACGGGGGGGCCGAATGAGCAGTTCTTC. Translating it yields CASSPSTGGPNEQFF.

The chain couples TRBV19 to TRBJ2-3; 9 bases agree with TRBD2. J lost 0 bases, V lost 2 bases, and 12 bases had no gene match. This CDR3 region has 19 residues. The germline CDR1 and CDR2 sequences are LNHDA and SQIVND (reference sequence). Here the CDR3 reads CASSILLAGGATSTDTQYF. The CDR3 DNA sequence: TGTGCCAGTAGTATATTACTAGCGGGTGGGGCGACGAGCACAGATACGCAGTATTTT.

The chain has TRBV13 and TRBJ1-1; D is ambiguous. Germline CDR1 and CDR2: PRHDT and FYEKMQ (reference sequence). The CDR3 runs to 13 residues. Trimming took off 5 bases at V and 5 bases at J, with 12 bases between the two ends. The CDR3 loop is CASSLSYGTEAFF. The DNA of the CDR3 is TGTGCCAGCAGCCTCTCTTACGGGACTGAAGCTTTCTTT.

This rearrangement joins TRBV9 to TRBJ2-7; D is possibly TRBD2 (7 bases). The CDR3 is 16 residues long. CDR1 is SGDLS and CDR2 is YYNGEE in the germline V gene. The germline V and J ends were trimmed by 0 bases and 2 bases, with 15 bases remaining between them. In nucleotides, the CDR3 is TGTGCCAGCAGCGTAGGAAAGGGGGGGACACCCTACGAGCAGTACTTC. Translated, it gives CASSVGKGGTPYEQYF.

The CDR3 spells CASSEGATGANVLTF. The CDR3 DNA follows: TGTGCCAGCAGCGAGGGGGCCACAGGGGCCAACGTCCTGACTTTC. The genes are TRBV6-5 and TRBJ2-6, with 7 bases lining up with TRBD1. Germline V gene data show CDR1 as MNHEY and CDR2 as SVGAGI. Germline trimming cut 6 bases from V and 4 bases from J; bases unmatched to any gene: 6. CDR3 size: 15 residues.

The CDR3 sequence is CASSRTHNEQFF. For the CDR3, the DNA is TGTGCCAGCAGTCGGACCCACAATGAGCAGTTCTTC. This chain links TRBV2 with TRBJ2-1; D gene unclear. With 5 bases removed from V and 5 bases from J, the gap between germline ends came to 7 bases. The CDR3 has 12 residues. Per the germline V gene, CDR1 is SNHLY and CDR2 is FYNNEI.

J is TRBJ1-1 and V is TRBV28; TRBD1 is a possible D gene (6 bases). Germline-derived CDR1 and CDR2 are MDHEN and SYDVKM. The CDR3 has 16 residues. V lost 5 bases, J lost 1 base, and 17 bases lay in between. CDR3 bases: TGTGCCAGCAGTCCTATAAACAGGGCTAGGAACACTGAAGCTTTCTTT. Encoded protein: CASSPINRARNTEAFF.

This chain links TRBV27 with TRBJ1-2; 7 bases line up with TRBD1. The V gene's germline CDR1 is MNHEY and CDR2 SMNVEV (reference sequence). The CDR3 loop spans 14 amino acids. After removal of 4 bases from V and 3 bases from J, the junction contained 5 bases not matched to a gene. The CDR3 is CASSSDRPYYGYTF. CDR3 bases: TGTGCCAGCAGTTCGGACAGGCCCTACTATGGCTACACCTTC.

The CDR3 reads CASSYSSGTIYNEQFF. DNA of the CDR3: TGTGCCAGCAGCTACTCTAGCGGAACAATATACAATGAGCAGTTCTTC. This chain links TRBV11-2 with TRBJ2-1; 7 bases match TRBD2. Trimming at V came to 4 bases and at J to 4 bases, leaving 10 bases not matched to a gene. CDR1 is SGHAT and CDR2 is FQNNGV in the germline V gene. There are 16 residues in the CDR3.

The chain has TRBV2 and TRBJ1-2; tentative D call: TRBD1 (5 bases). Germline lookup yields CDR1 SNHLY and CDR2 FYNNEI. V was trimmed by 6 bases and J by 0 bases, leaving 20 bases between them. The CDR3 is made up of 17 amino acids. CDR3 nucleotides: TGTGCCAGCAGCGCCAGACTGACAGCCGGGGCTAACTATGGCTACACCTTC. It is translated as CASSARLTAGANYGYTF.

The chain has TRBV12-3 or TRBV12-4 and TRBJ2-7, with D possibly being TRBD1 (6 bases). The CDR3 covers 13 residues. V lost 5 bases, J lost 1 base, and 9 bases lay in between. In DNA form, the CDR3 reads TGTGCCAGCAGTATGGACAGTTCCTACGAGCAGTACTTC. It is translated as CASSMDSSYEQYF.

The chain links TRBV19 to TRBJ1-1; TRBD1 agrees at 7 bases. The CDR3 covers 14 residues. Losses at the gene ends were 5 bases for V and 1 base for J; bases not matched to a gene: 4. Germline V lookup: CDR1 LNHDA, CDR2 SQIVND (reference sequence). The CDR3 DNA reads TGTGCCAGTAGTGCTTGGACAGGGAACACTGAAGCTTTCTTT. Translated, it gives CASSAWTGNTEAFF.

The rearrangement uses TRBV5-1 and TRBJ2-3; 11 positions match TRBD2. J was trimmed by 6 bases and V by 6 bases; bases with no gene match: 18. The CDR3 runs to 18 residues. Germline V gives CDR1 SGHRS, CDR2 YFSETQ. CDR3 loop: CASTFDPGLAAVGDTQYF. CDR3 DNA: TGCGCCAGCACGTTCGATCCGGGACTAGCGGCCGTGGGGGATACGCAGTATTTT. Full variable domain (outside the CDR3, taken from reference TRBV5-1 and TRBJ2-3): KAGVTQTPRYLIKTRGQQVTLSCSPISGHRSVSWYQQTPGQGLQFLFEYFSETQRNKGNFPGRFSGRQFSNSRSEMNVSTLELGDSALYLCASTFDPGLAAVGDTQYFGPGTRLTVL.

V is TRBV7-9 and J is TRBJ2-3; D unresolved. The CDR3 sequence is 14 residues long. V shed 5 bases and J shed 0 bases, with 9 bases lying between them. Per germline, CDR1 SEHNR and CDR2 FQNEAQ (reference sequence). CDR3 DNA sequence: TGTGCCAGCAGCGATGAAACTAGCACAGATACGCAGTATTTT. It codes for CASSDETSTDTQYF.

The chain has TRBV30 and TRBJ1-2; D not certain. The germline V gene encodes CDR1 GTSNPN and CDR2 SVGIG (reference sequence). CDR3 length: 12 amino acids. V was trimmed by 4 bases and J by 0 bases, leaving 6 bases between them. CDR3: CAWTATNYGYTF. CDR3 nucleotides: TGTGCCTGGACCGCTACTAACTATGGCTACACCTTC.

The J gene is TRBJ2-3, the V gene TRBV29-1; D possibly matches TRBD1 or TRBD2 (5 bases each). V was pared by 6 bases and J by 0 bases, with 10 bases between. The CDR3 runs 13 residues. Germline assignment: CDR1 SQVTM and CDR2 ANQGSEA. The CDR3 is CSVDRDSTDTQYF. The CDR3 nucleotides read TGCAGCGTCGACCGGGACAGCACAGATACGCAGTATTTT.

The genes are TRBV25-1 and TRBJ2-5, with D possibly being TRBD2 (6 bases). V gave up 3 bases and J gave up 7 bases, with 21 bases separating them. The CDR3 has 16 amino acids. CDR1 and CDR2 from the germline V gene are MGHDK and SYGVNS. The CDR3 nucleotides read TGTGCCAGCAGTGATCGGGACTCTACGCTACCGGGGACCCAGTACTTC. Encoded protein: CASSDRDSTLPGTQYF.

V and J are TRBV14 and TRBJ2-7; 12 nucleotides line up with TRBD2. With V trimmed by 0 bases and J by 7 bases, 10 bases remained unmatched. Germline CDR1 reads SGHDN; CDR2 reads FVKESK. The CDR3 runs to 17 residues. Written as DNA, the CDR3 is TGTGCCAGCAGCCAAGATGTGGCTAGCGGGGGGGCATGGGAGCAGTACTTC. It codes for CASSQDVASGGAWEQYF.

The chain employs TRBV7-2 and TRBJ1-4; D call uncertain. The CDR3 has 14 amino acids. Germline CDR1 and CDR2: SGHTA and FQGNSA. V was cut by 5 bases and J by 10 bases, with 17 bases left in between. CDR3 sequence: CASSPLGFKRKLFF. The CDR3 region has the DNA TGTGCCAGCAGCCCCCTGGGGTTTAAGCGAAAACTGTTTTTT.

In nucleotides, the CDR3 is TGTGCCAGCAGTTTCGTGGGGACTAATTCACCCCTCCACTTT. It encodes CASSFVGTNSPLHF. The gene calls are TRBV27 and TRBJ1-6; D is possibly TRBD1 (5 bases). The CDR3 has 14 residues. Germline CDR1 MNHEY, CDR2 SMNVEV (reference sequence). Trimming took off 3 bases at V and 6 bases at J, with 9 bases between the two ends.